The rows below give T cell receptor beta chains drawn from one sample of a study of control samples from healthy donors and cancer patients. Assay used: immunoSEQ multiplex PCR; TCRdb lists only in-frame clones, some missing. The top ten hold roughly 1.3% of the sample, which has about 180,000 clones, roughly 90% seen once. Sequencing was carried out using blood. Every receptor here comes from a woman in her fifties or sixties in good health. Both conserved end residues are part of each CDR3. Each record gives: J gene, D gene, clone size, V gene, CDR3 DNA, CDR3 protein. A D gene is named only where the DNA matches it firmly. Clone size appears in some rows only: once, few, many, or a class for an expanded clone.

>TRBJ2-2|-|-|TRBV11-2
TGTGCCAGCAGCTTTGGCGGGGAGCTGTTTTTT
CASSFGGELFF
>TRBJ2-3|TRBD2|once|TRBV6-5
TGTGCCAGCAGTTACGGGGCGGGGGGGCCGACAGATACGCAGTATTTT
CASSYGAGGPTDTQYF
>TRBJ1-4|-|-|TRBV12-3/TRBV12-4
TGTGCCAGCAGTATGAACGGTCTCCGGAGGTTTTTT
CASSMNGLRRFF
>TRBJ2-5|-|-|TRBV7-9
TGTGCCAGCAGTCGTCTAGGGCTCCCCCTTCAAGAGACCCAGTACTTC
CASSRLGLPLQETQYF
>TRBJ2-2|-|-|TRBV18
TGTGCCAGCTCACCCCAGAGGAACACCGGGGAGCTGTTTTTT
CASSPQRNTGELFF
>TRBJ2-5|TRBD2|-|TRBV18
TGTGCCAGCTCACCTTTATCTCAGCATGGGAGGGGAGAGACCCAGTACTTC
CASSPLSQHGRGETQYF
>TRBJ1-3|-|-|TRBV7-2
TGTGCCAGCAGCTTAGCGGGTGGTCGCACCATATATTTT
CASSLAGGRTIYF
>TRBJ2-7|-|-|TRBV7-6
TGTGCCAGCAGCTTAGGGAGCGGGCCCCCCTACGAGCAGTACTTC
CASSLGSGPPYEQYF
>TRBJ1-1|TRBD1|once|TRBV30
TGTAGGGTAGGGGGCCCCTTTCTTACGAACACTGAAGCTCTCTTT
CRVGGPFLTNTEALF
>TRBJ2-1|-|-|TRBV4-1
TGCGCCAGCAGCCAAGATTATACCAATGAGCAGTTCTTC
CASSQDYTNEQFF